Following are 24 T cell receptor beta chains from one sample sequenced in a study of blood T cell repertoires in COVID-19. Generated by immunoSEQ multiplex PCR, the TCRdb table keeps only in-frame clones and is missing some. The sample holds under 350,000 clones, roughly nine tenths seen once. Source material: peripheral blood. The source is a man in his fifties with acute or convalescent COVID-19.

The gene calls are TRBV5-1 and TRBJ2-1, with no clear D. Germline assignment: CDR1 SGHRS and CDR2 YFSETQ. The CDR3 is 14 amino acids. Trimming took off 6 bases at V and 3 bases at J, with 13 bases between the two ends. Written as DNA, the CDR3 is TGCGCCAGCACCCCTGAACTCAACTACAATGAGCAGTTCTTC. It specifies CASTPELNYNEQFF.

CDR3: CASSFGPQGQETQYF. In DNA, the CDR3 is TGCGCCAGCAGCTTCGGGCCCCAGGGGCAAGAGACCCAGTACTTC. The chain uses TRBV5-1 and TRBJ2-5; D is possibly TRBD1 (6 bases). The CDR3 sequence is 15 residues long. V was clipped by 2 bases and J by 2 bases, with 13 bases between them. Looked up from germline, CDR1 is SGHRS and CDR2 is YFSETQ. The whole variable domain, remainder taken from reference TRBV5-1 and TRBJ2-5, is KAGVTQTPRYLIKTRGQQVTLSCSPISGHRSVSWYQQTPGQGLQFLFEYFSETQRNKGNFPGRFSGRQFSNSRSEMNVSTLELGDSALYLCASSFGPQGQETQYFGPGTRLLVL.

This chain links TRBV3-1 (or the pseudogene TRBV3-2) with TRBJ1-2; D gene ambiguous. The CDR3 is 14 amino acids. V shed 1 base and J shed 4 bases, with 10 bases lying between them. CDR1 is LGHDT and CDR2 is YNNKEL in the germline V gene (reference sequence). CDR3 sequence: CASSQGALSYGYTF. CDR3 in DNA: TGTGCCAGCAGCCAAGGGGCCCTTAGCTATGGCTACACCTTC.

The rearrangement links TRBV3-1 (or the pseudogene TRBV3-2) to TRBJ2-2; D is possibly TRBD2 (5 bases). The germline V gene encodes CDR1 LGHDT and CDR2 YNNKEL (reference sequence). Trimming removed 0 bases at V and 5 bases at J, with 10 bases between. The CDR3 loop spans 15 amino acids. The DNA of the CDR3 is TGTGCCAGCAGCCAAGAGTCTAGCCAAACCGGGGAGCTGTTTTTT. Translation gives CASSQESSQTGELFF.

This clone was recorded only once. This chain uses TRBV5-4 with TRBJ1-5, with D perhaps matching TRBD1 (5 bases). CDR1 and CDR2 from the germline V gene are SGHNT and YYREEE (reference sequence). Between the trimmed V and J ends, which lost 0 bases and 11 bases, there was a span of 15 bases. The CDR3 consists of 14 residues. CDR3 in amino acids: CASSLGGDAGAQHF. In DNA form, the CDR3 reads TGTGCCAGCAGCTTGGGCGGGGACGCTGGAGCCCAGCATTTT.

This clone was seen more than once but under ten times. The rearrangement links TRBV5-6 to TRBJ2-1, with D tentatively TRBD2 (5 bases). Deletions cut 0 bases from V and 4 bases from J, with 11 bases between. Germline V gives CDR1 SGHDT, CDR2 YYEEEE. There are 15 residues in the CDR3. As DNA, the CDR3 is TGTGCCAGCAGCTTGGGTCTAGCCGCATACAATGAGCAGTTCTTC. It specifies CASSLGLAAYNEQFF.

The chain combines TRBV5-1 with TRBJ2-5; 7 bases fit TRBD2. This CDR3 has 15 amino acids. CDR1 SGHRS and CDR2 YFSETQ come from the germline V gene. The V gene end was trimmed by 0 bases and the J gene end by 2 bases; junction bases not matched to a gene: 4. The CDR3 DNA follows: TGCGCCAGCAGCTTGGCCGGGGGGTTACAAGAGACCCAGTACTTC. This encodes CASSLAGGLQETQYF.

This clone was observed a handful of times. J is TRBJ2-5 and V is TRBV3-1 (or the pseudogene TRBV3-2); 9 bases line up with TRBD1. Germline-derived CDR1 and CDR2 are LGHDT and YNNKEL (reference sequence). V lost 4 bases, J lost 5 bases, and 8 bases stayed unmatched. This CDR3 has 15 residues. For the CDR3, the DNA is TGTGCCAGCAGCCTCGGGACAGGGTCGGGGGAGACCCAGTACTTC. This codes for CASSLGTGSGETQYF.

The gene calls are TRBV7-2 and TRBJ1-1; the D gene is possibly TRBD1 (6 bases). Looked up from germline, CDR1 is SGHTA and CDR2 is FQGNSA. Trimming removed 7 bases at V and 1 base at J, with 10 bases between. CDR3 length: 13 residues. Here the CDR3 DNA reads TGTGCCAGCAACAAGGACAGGAACACTGAAGCTTTCTTT. Its translation is CASNKDRNTEAFF.

The rearrangement joins TRBV7-9 to TRBJ2-5, with D hard to call. CDR1 and CDR2 from the germline V gene are SEHNR and FQNEAQ (reference sequence). Trimming took off 5 bases at V and 4 bases at J, with 8 bases between the two ends. CDR3 length: 12 residues. CDR3 in amino acids: CASSPLGETQYF. In DNA form, the CDR3 reads TGTGCCAGCAGCCCCCTCGGAGAGACCCAGTACTTC.

This clone was observed once. CDR3 in amino acids: CASSQAIEAFF. CDR3 sequence (DNA): TGTGCCAGCAGCCAGGCGATTGAAGCTTTCTTT. The chain links TRBV7-9 to TRBJ1-1; the D is unclear. In germline, CDR1 is SEHNR, CDR2 FQNEAQ (reference sequence). The CDR3 spans 11 residues. V lost 5 bases and J 7 bases, leaving 8 bases between the germline ends. The full variable domain, completed using reference TRBV7-9 and TRBJ1-1, is DTGVSQNPRHKITKRGQNVTFRCDPISEHNRLYWYRQTLGQGPEFLTYFQNEAQLEKSRLLSDRFSAERPKGSFSTLEIQRTEQGDSAMYLCASSQAIEAFFGQGTRLTVV.

The chain links TRBV3-1 (or the pseudogene TRBV3-2) to TRBJ1-4; D is undetermined. Per germline, CDR1 LGHDT and CDR2 YNNKEL (reference sequence). The CDR3 has 12 amino acids. The V gene lost 3 bases and the J gene lost 14 bases, with 13 bases spanning the gap. For the CDR3, the DNA is TGTGCCAGCAGCCAGGAGGGTTGGCGGCTGTTTTTT. It specifies CASSQEGWRLFF.

This chain's CDR3 is CASSQTGQTTNEKLFF. In nucleotides, the CDR3 is TGTGCCAGCAGCCAGACAGGGCAAACAACTAATGAAAAACTGTTTTTT. The gene calls are TRBV9 and TRBJ1-4; TRBD1 agrees at 7 bases. The CDR3 is made up of 16 amino acids. Germline CDR1 is SGDLS and CDR2 is YYNGEE. Trimming cost V 4 bases and J 0 bases; bases outside gene matches: 6.

The gene calls are TRBV7-9 and TRBJ1-1; 8 bases map to TRBD1. Per the germline V gene, CDR1 is SEHNR and CDR2 is FQNEAQ (reference sequence). The CDR3 totals 14 residues. After removal of 2 bases from V and 6 bases from J, the junction contained 5 bases not matched to a gene. The CDR3 here is CASSLRTGRPEAFF. The CDR3 DNA follows: TGTGCCAGCAGCTTACGGACAGGGAGGCCTGAAGCTTTCTTT.

The chain is built from TRBV18 and TRBJ1-2; 10 nucleotides agree with TRBD1. The V gene end was trimmed by 3 bases and the J gene end by 4 bases; junction bases not matched to a gene: 5. CDR3 length: 15 amino acids. Germline values: CDR1 KGHSH, CDR2 LQKENI. The CDR3 bases are TGTGCCAGCTCACCGGGGGACAGGGGCGCCTATGGCTACACCTTC. It codes for CASSPGDRGAYGYTF.

The chain employs TRBV4-2 and TRBJ2-1; 11 nucleotides agree with TRBD2. The CDR3 contains 16 residues. CDR1 and CDR2 (germline): LGHNA, YNFKEQ. The J segment lost 8 bases and the V segment lost 2 bases, leaving 8 bases of the junction unmatched. CDR3 in amino acids: CASSQRVAGGFDEQFF. The DNA of the CDR3 is TGTGCCAGCAGCCAAAGGGTAGCGGGGGGGTTTGATGAGCAGTTCTTC.

The V and J genes are TRBV9 and TRBJ2-1, with TRBD2 matching 8 bases. Germline trimming cut 7 bases from V and 4 bases from J; bases unmatched to any gene: 4. Germline-derived CDR1 and CDR2 are SGDLS and YYNGEE. This CDR3 spans 13 amino acids. CDR3 in DNA: TGTGCCAGCGGTCCGGGGGGGTACAATGAGCAGTTCTTC. Translating it yields CASGPGGYNEQFF. The entire variable domain, with the rest obtained from reference TRBV9 and TRBJ2-1, is as follows: DSGVTQTPKHLITATGQRVTLRCSPRSGDLSVYWYQQSLDQGLQFLIQYYNGEERAKGNILERFSAQQFPDLHSELNLSSLELGDSALYFCASGPGGYNEQFFGPGTRLTVL.

The gene calls are TRBV21-1 and TRBJ1-2. TRBV21-1 is a listed pseudogene. The CDR3 covers 12 residues. CDR3 residues: CASSLEKDGYTF. CDR3 nucleotides: TGTGCCAGCAGCTTGGAGAAGGATGGCTACACCTTC.

V is TRBV7-3 and J is TRBJ2-7; D may be TRBD1 (5 bases). In germline, CDR1 is SGHTA, CDR2 FQGTGA. The CDR3 spans 14 residues. V lost 0 bases and J 3 bases, leaving 9 bases between the germline ends. This chain's CDR3 is CASSLTGAGYEQYF. The CDR3 DNA reads as TGTGCCAGCAGCTTAACTGGGGCCGGCTACGAGCAGTACTTC.

The gene calls are TRBV7-2 and TRBJ1-3; the D gene is possibly TRBD1 (5 bases). The CDR3 is 14 amino acids. Trimming shortened V by 5 bases and J by 2 bases, and 10 bases separated the two germline ends. In germline, CDR1 is SGHTA, CDR2 FQGNSA. In nucleotides, the CDR3 is TGTGCCAGCAGCACCCAGGGTGCTGGAAACACCATATATTTT. Translated: CASSTQGAGNTIYF.

The genes are TRBV5-1 and TRBJ2-2, with D hard to call. The CDR3 consists of 16 residues. Deletions cut 0 bases from V and 2 bases from J, with 11 bases between. Germline V lookup: CDR1 SGHRS, CDR2 YFSETQ. Here the CDR3 DNA reads TGCGCCAGCAGCTTGGGCCCCCGGAGTAACACCGGGGAGCTGTTTTTT. Translated: CASSLGPRSNTGELFF.

The V call is TRBV6-5, the J call TRBJ2-2; 8 bases line up with TRBD1. Germline V gene lookup returns CDR1 MNHEY and CDR2 SVGAGI. This CDR3 is built from 15 residues. V gave up 6 bases and J gave up 3 bases; unmatched junction bases: 6. CDR3 sequence reads: CASRLTGVDTGELFF. DNA for the CDR3: TGTGCCAGCAGGTTGACAGGGGTCGACACCGGGGAGCTGTTTTTT.

The rearrangement links TRBV11-2 to TRBJ2-5, with a tentative D call TRBD2 (5 bases). Germline CDR1 and CDR2: SGHAT and FQNNGV. Trimming took 7 bases from V and 7 from J, leaving 16 bases between them. This CDR3 comprises 13 residues. The CDR3 sequence: CASTVQAAGTQYF. The CDR3 bases are TGTGCCAGCACCGTGCAAGCGGCGGGGACCCAGTACTTC.

The V gene is TRBV10-3, the J gene TRBJ1-2, with 8 bases matching TRBD1. Losses at the gene ends were 2 bases for V and 3 bases for J; bases not matched to a gene: 8. Germline lookup yields CDR1 ENHRY and CDR2 SYGVKD. The length of the CDR3 is 16 residues. The CDR3 loop is CAISEGQGGFHYGYTF. The DNA of the CDR3 is TGTGCCATCAGTGAGGGACAGGGAGGGTTTCACTATGGCTACACCTTC.